This record looks at one T cell receptor (beta chain) sequence and its context. The antigen is unknown. Some clones are missing from TCRdb's copy, which holds only in-frame ones; the method was immunoSEQ multiplex PCR. The sample consists of roughly 30,000 clones, roughly 90% of them appearing once. The germline CDR1 and CDR2 sequences are LGHNT and FRNRAP. The ends were cut back, 1 base at V and 2 bases at J, with 11 bases in the middle. The CDR3 is 15 residues long. The entry originates in a study of OX40 agonist ivuxolimab in advanced cancers. Whole-study context: Patients in the trial were receiving intravenous ivuxolimab every 2 weeks, at doses of 0.01 to 10 mg/kg.

Findings and limits, study-wide: Expanded clones were, on average, more numerous among CD8+ T cells than CD4+.

On cycle 4 day 1 and cycle 7 day 1, as well as at baseline, blood was sampled. The chain combines TRBV12-5 with TRBJ2-5; the D gene could be TRBD1 or TRBD2 (6 bases each). The sequence came from an adult with an advanced solid tumor such as melanoma, head and neck, liver or kidney cancer. The specimen was CD4+ or CD8+ T cells sorted from blood, collected in a trial of the OX40 agonist ivuxolimab. CDR3 region: CASGLAGADQETQYF. In nucleotides, the CDR3 is TGTGCTAGTGGTTTGGCGGGGGCCGATCAAGAGACCCAGTACTTC. Full variable domain (outside the CDR3, taken from reference TRBV12-5 and TRBJ2-5): DARVTQTPRHKVTEMGQEVTMRCQPILGHNTVFWYRQTMMQGLELLAYFRNRAPLDDSGMPKDRFSAEMPDATLATLKIQPSEPRDSAVYFCASGLAGADQETQYFGPGTRLLVL.